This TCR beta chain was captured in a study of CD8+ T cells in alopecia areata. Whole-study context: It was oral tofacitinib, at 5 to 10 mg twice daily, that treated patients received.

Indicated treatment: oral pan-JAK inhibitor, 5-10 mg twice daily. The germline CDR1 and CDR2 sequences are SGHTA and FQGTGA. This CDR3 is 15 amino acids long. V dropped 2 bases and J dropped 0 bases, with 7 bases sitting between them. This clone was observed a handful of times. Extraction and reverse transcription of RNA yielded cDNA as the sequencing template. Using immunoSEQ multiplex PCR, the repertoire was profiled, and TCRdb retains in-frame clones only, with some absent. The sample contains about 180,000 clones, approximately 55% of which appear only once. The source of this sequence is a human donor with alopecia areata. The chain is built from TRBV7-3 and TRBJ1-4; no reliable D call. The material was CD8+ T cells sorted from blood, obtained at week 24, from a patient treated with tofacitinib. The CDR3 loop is CASSLEGATNEKLFF. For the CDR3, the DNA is TGTGCCAGCAGCTTAGAGGGTGCAACTAATGAAAAACTGTTTTTT.